This T cell receptor beta chain was sequenced in a study of blood T cell repertoires in COVID-19 (TCRdb year 2020). For context, the study as a whole: Collaborator samples came from the United States, Italy and Spain and covered acute and convalescent phases of COVID-19. The repertoires were made available in a free public database intended to serve as a resource for research on the immune response to SARS-CoV-2. The dataset comprised deeply sampled blood TCRbeta repertoires from subjects exposed to, actively infected with, or recovered from COVID-19. Nearly every sample came with metadata listing a de-identified subject ID, COVID-19 status, age in years and sex. The material from the prospective study consisted of cDNA or gDNA derived from T cells, B-cell-depleted T cells, or PBMCs. Samples were obtained from the ongoing ImmuneRACE study (first 160 participants) and from 1,000 to 1,500 subjects provided by 6 global collaborators. Where HLA class I and class II types were available, the types were taken from metadata supplied by the sample provider, not from assay-based typing.

V gives up 4 bases and J gives up 15 bases, and the segment between their germline ends measures 16 bases. Looking up the germline V gene yields CDR1 ENHRY and CDR2 SYGVKD. The CDR3 starts with the cysteine, ends with the phenylalanine, and has 13 residues. Only the CDR3 DNA is retained, 39 bases long and in frame from the first base. General study outcomes and caveats: Clinical and demographic metadata were provided uncurated, with the amount varying by source and participant.

TCRbeta CDR3 regions were amplified from genomic DNA using the immunoSEQ Assay, a bias-controlled multiplex PCR. From the authors' description of their analysis: The number of nucleated cells in each sample was estimated by amplification of reference gene primers within the assay. To quantify the absolute abundance of each unique TCRbeta CDR3 rearrangement, sequence reads were collapsed and filtered. For each sample, productive Simpson clonality was calculated as the square root of Simpson's diversity index across productive rearrangements. This immuneACCESS table, as held by TCRdb, lists in-frame sequences with V and J called but not all clones. Of the missing ones, under half trace to an unresolved V gene in checked studies; the others have no known cause. The DNA gave D and trimming, while V, J and clone size come from that table. This sample comprises about 60,000 clones, around 80% of them detected only once. 15% to 20% of the sample goes to the ten largest clones.

One collaborating source in Seattle enrolled patients while the patients were actively infected and followed the patients over time throughout the course of disease. Each collaborating institution followed its own protocols to collect whole blood in K2EDTA tubes. Collaborator samples were shipped for TCRbeta analysis as frozen whole blood, isolated PBMCs, or DNA extracted from either sample type. As concerns this clone: There is no known antigen for this receptor. Qualities for individual bases were not recorded, and no much larger clone is one base off.

This receptor was taken from a man younger than 40 with COVID-19, enrolled during active disease. Sequencing was done on a sample of peripheral blood. This chain joins TRBV10-3 to TRBJ1-6; confidence is insufficient to name the D gene. The CDR3 has the sequence CAISGLEGSNLHF. The nucleotide sequence is given as TGTGCCATCAGTGGGTTGGAGGGCAGTAACCTCCACTTT.